This T cell receptor beta chain was sequenced for a study of T cells expressing NK-cell markers. For the study at large: Seven HCMV-seropositive donors and one seronegative donor made up the eight sequenced donors.

This CDR3 region has 16 residues. Looked up from germline, CDR1 is SGHRS and CDR2 is YFSETQ. One entry per CDR3 protein, without DNA, is what TCRdb gives after re-calling the 5' RACE reads. Across 300,000 to 450,000 distinct CDR3 sequences, the top ten clones capture 4% to 6.5% of the sample. This receptor was obtained from a man aged 18 to 69 in good health. The specimen sequenced was blood T cells: a sorted CD56 or NKG2C T cell subset, CD4+ or CD8+ T cells, or bulk PBMC T cells (not recorded which). The V gene is TRBV5-1, the J gene TRBJ2-2; TCRdb's D call, TRBD2, is unchecked because there is no DNA. Here the CDR3 reads CASSFEGSSGTGELFF.